The entry that follows covers one TCR beta chain sequence. The sample originates from a study of blood T cell repertoires in COVID-19. Study details: T cells, B-cell-depleted T cells, or PBMCs supplied cDNA or gDNA.

V dropped 5 bases and J dropped 9; count of bases not matched to a gene: 17. Germline V lookup: CDR1 SEHNR, CDR2 FQNEAQ (reference sequence). The length of the CDR3 is 18 residues. Profiled with immunoSEQ multiplex PCR; TCRdb holds only in-frame clones, not every one. The table has about 46,000 clones, about four fifths seen once. V usage is TRBV7-9 and J usage is TRBJ1-6; 9 nucleotides align to TRBD1. The source of this sequence is a woman of 80 years or more with acute or convalescent COVID-19. The material sequenced was peripheral blood. The CDR3 nucleotides are TGTGCCAGCAGCCAGTTCCGGGACAGGGATATCGGAGGTTCACCCCTCCACTTT. This translates into CASSQFRDRDIGGSPLHF.